The 17 T cell receptor beta chains presented below share a single source sample, sequenced in a study of blood T cell repertoires in COVID-19. Only in-frame clones appear in the TCRdb table, and some are missing; sequencing was by immunoSEQ multiplex PCR. The sample lists about 140,000 clones, around 82% occurring once. The specimen was peripheral blood. These receptors were taken from a human donor in a cohort sampled during active COVID-19.

CDR3 bases: TGTGCCAGCAGAGGATCTAGCGGGAACTACGAGCAGTACTTC. It yields the protein CASRGSSGNYEQYF. This chain links TRBV6-5 with TRBJ2-7; the match to TRBD2 covers 9 bases. The ends lost 6 bases at V and 3 bases at J; junction bases unmatched: 6. Germline CDR1 reads MNHEY; CDR2 reads SVGAGI. There are 14 residues in the CDR3.

The V and J genes are TRBV6-2 or TRBV6-3 and TRBJ1-3, with 7 bases lining up with TRBD1. The CDR3 consists of 14 residues. Germline trimming cut 6 bases from V and 2 bases from J; bases unmatched to any gene: 4. Germline V gene lookup returns CDR1 MNHEY and CDR2 SVGEGT. The CDR3 region is CASSHTGAGNTIYF. The DNA of the CDR3 is TGTGCCAGCAGCCATACAGGGGCTGGAAACACCATATATTTT.

The chain combines TRBV29-1 with TRBJ2-3; 14 nucleotides match TRBD2. After removal of 6 bases from V and 6 bases from J, the junction contained 5 bases not matched to a gene. Germline values: CDR1 SQVTM, CDR2 ANQGSEA. CDR3 size: 14 residues. This CDR3 is CSVGTSGSGDTQYF. The CDR3 nucleotides are TGCAGCGTAGGGACTAGCGGGAGCGGGGATACGCAGTATTTT.

The chain recombines TRBV7-6 with TRBJ2-3; D is uncertain. The germline gives CDR1 SGHVS, CDR2 FNYEAQ. V was shortened by 0 bases and J by 5 bases, with 6 bases between the two germline ends. The CDR3 is 13 residues long. CDR3: CASSLARVDTQYF. The CDR3 DNA is TGTGCCAGCAGCTTAGCGAGAGTAGATACGCAGTATTTT.

This clone has a handful of counts. The chain links TRBV5-4 to TRBJ1-2, with 9 nucleotides matching TRBD1. Germline V gene data show CDR1 as SGHNT and CDR2 as YYREEE (reference sequence). V lost 3 bases, J lost 5 bases, and 8 bases stayed unmatched. CDR3 length equals 15 residues. CDR3 region: CASSWADRGDYGYTF. CDR3 in DNA: TGTGCCAGCAGCTGGGCGGACAGGGGTGATTATGGCTACACCTTC. The variable domain in full, with the rest retrieved from reference TRBV5-4 and TRBJ1-2, is ETGVTQSPTHLIKTRGQQVTLRCSSQSGHNTVSWYQQALGQGPQFIFQYYREEENGRGNFPPRFSGLQFPNYSSELNVNALELDDSALYLCASSWADRGDYGYTFGSGTRLTVV.

V usage is TRBV7-3 and J usage is TRBJ1-1; D is uncertain. The CDR3 is 15 amino acids. V was cut by 0 bases and J by 1 base, with 9 bases left in between. From germline, CDR1 is SGHTA and CDR2 FQGTGA. CDR3 sequence: CASSLTATENTEAFF. CDR3 coding DNA: TGTGCCAGCAGCTTAACTGCAACAGAGAACACTGAAGCTTTCTTT.

In DNA, the CDR3 is TGTGCCAGCAGCGTCGACAGGTTCTCCTACAATGAGCAGTTCTTC. Residues: CASSVDRFSYNEQFF. The chain carries TRBV11-2 and TRBJ2-1, with D maybe TRBD1 (6 bases). V was trimmed by 5 bases and J by 0 bases, leaving 11 bases between them. CDR1 is SGHAT and CDR2 is FQNNGV in the germline V gene. The CDR3 length is 15 residues.

This sequence joins TRBV3-1 (or the pseudogene TRBV3-2) and TRBJ2-5, with 7 bases lining up with TRBD2. Per the germline V gene, CDR1 is LGHDT and CDR2 is YNNKEL (reference sequence). Germline trimming cut 1 base from V and 5 bases from J; bases unmatched to any gene: 4. The CDR3 is 14 amino acids. The DNA for the CDR3 is TGTGCCAGCAGCCAAGGAGGCGGGGGTGAGACCCAGTACTTC. Protein product: CASSQGGGGETQYF.

The V and J genes are TRBV5-6 and TRBJ2-1; 15 bases map to TRBD2. CDR3 size: 14 residues. Germline V gene lookup returns CDR1 SGHDT and CDR2 YYEEEE. After removal of 4 bases from V and 13 bases from J, the junction contained 6 bases not matched to a gene. The CDR3 spells CASSPGTSGRTQFF. In nucleotides, the CDR3 is TGTGCCAGCAGCCCCGGGACTAGCGGGAGGACTCAGTTCTTC.

The chain joins TRBV5-5 to TRBJ1-2, with D tentatively TRBD1 (5 bases). V lost 0 bases and J lost 3, with 9 bases in between. Germline V CDR1 and CDR2: SGHKS, YYEKEE (reference sequence). The CDR3 has 14 residues. The CDR3 DNA reads as TGTGCCAGCAGCTTGGACGGGGGGGACTATGGCTACACCTTC. Protein product: CASSLDGGDYGYTF.

This rearrangement joins TRBV19 to TRBJ2-2, with 7 positions matching TRBD1. The CDR3 extends over 14 amino acids. Trimming cost V 8 bases and J 2 bases; bases outside gene matches: 5. The germline CDR1 and CDR2 sequences are LNHDA and SQIVND (reference sequence). The CDR3 sequence: CASLDRKNTGELFF. CDR3 DNA sequence: TGTGCCAGTTTGGACAGGAAAAACACCGGGGAGCTGTTTTTT.

The rearrangement links TRBV4-3 to TRBJ2-3; D call uncertain. This CDR3 region has 13 residues. Trimming took 2 bases from V and 3 from J, leaving 6 bases between them. CDR1 and CDR2 (germline): LGHNA, YSLEER. For the CDR3, the DNA is TGCGCCAGCAGCCAACAAATTACAGATACGCAGTATTTT. The encoded protein is CASSQQITDTQYF.

V is TRBV5-1 and J is TRBJ1-4; 9 positions agree with TRBD1. Trimming took 3 bases from V and 3 from J; bases not matched to a gene: 6. CDR1 and CDR2 from the germline V gene are SGHRS and YFSETQ. The CDR3 extends over 16 amino acids. CDR3 region: CASSSRDRDSNEKLFF. The DNA of the CDR3 is TGCGCCAGCAGCTCCCGGGACAGGGACTCTAATGAAAAACTGTTTTTT.

The V and J genes are TRBV11-3 and TRBJ2-7; TRBD1 agrees at 7 bases. The CDR3 is made up of 15 amino acids. The ends lost 3 bases at V and 0 bases at J; junction bases unmatched: 5. CDR1 is SGHNT and CDR2 is YENEEA in the germline V gene. CDR3 bases: TGTGCCAGCAGCTTCAGGGGGTTTAGCTCCTACGAGCAGTACTTC. Translated, it gives CASSFRGFSSYEQYF.

This chain joins TRBV3-1 (or the pseudogene TRBV3-2) and TRBJ2-3; 9 bases match TRBD2. The CDR3 extends over 16 amino acids. V was pared by 5 bases and J by 3 bases, with 9 bases of the junction left unmatched. CDR1 is LGHDT and CDR2 is YNNKEL in the germline V gene (reference sequence). The CDR3 region is CASSDVRAGGTDTQYF. The CDR3 DNA reads as TGTGCCAGCAGCGACGTTAGAGCGGGGGGAACAGATACGCAGTATTTT.

The chain joins TRBV5-1 to TRBJ2-7; 12 bases are a match to TRBD2. The CDR3 has 15 amino acids. After removal of 2 bases from V and 4 bases from J, the junction contained 4 bases not matched to a gene. The germline CDR1 and CDR2 sequences are SGHRS and YFSETQ. CDR3 nucleotide sequence: TGCGCCAGCAGCTTCGGACTAGCGGGATTATACGAGCAGTACGTC. Its translation: CASSFGLAGLYEQYV.

The chain combines TRBV4-3 with TRBJ1-2; D possibly corresponds to TRBD1 (6 bases). The CDR3 extends over 16 amino acids. V lost 0 bases to trimming and J lost 5 bases, with 16 bases between them. Germline V gene lookup returns CDR1 LGHNA and CDR2 YSLEER. DNA for the CDR3: TGCGCCAGCAGCCAAGATCCTCGGGGGGCTCAGTATGGCTACACCTTC. It specifies CASSQDPRGAQYGYTF.